The 17 T cell receptor beta chains in this list originate from one sample, sequenced in a study of identical twins. TCRdb recomputed calls from the 5' RACE reads with MiXCR, one row per CDR3 protein. Of 450,000 to 650,000 distinct CDR3 sequences in the sample, approximately 16% were seen once. The same sample was also studied in work on yellow fever vaccine responses in identical twins.

Input material: CD4+ T cells sorted from blood. The receptors derive from a young woman in good health.

V gene TRBV5-1 combines with J gene TRBJ2-2, with 8 bases that match TRBD1. Germline CDR1 SGHRS, CDR2 YFSETQ. Trimming at V came to 0 bases and at J to 4 bases, leaving 11 bases not matched to a gene. The CDR3 sequence is 18 residues long. CDR3: CASSLDPQGAEGTGELFF. CDR3 sequence (DNA): TGCGCCAGCAGCTTGGACCCTCAGGGGGCGGAGGGCACCGGGGAGCTGTTTTTT.

There are a few counts of this clonotype. The chain combines TRBV7-3 with TRBJ2-7; the D gene is possibly TRBD1 (8 bases). CDR1 is SGHTA, CDR2 FQGTGA, per germline. V shed 5 bases and J shed 3 bases, with 14 bases lying between them. This CDR3 has 14 residues. The CDR3, as DNA: TGTGCCAGCAGCGCACAGGGGGAGGGCTACGAGCAGTACTTC. Amino acid sequence: CASSAQGEGYEQYF.

This clonotype showed up many times. The chain links TRBV5-1 to TRBJ2-7; D is ambiguous. The germline CDR1 and CDR2 sequences are SGHRS and YFSETQ. Deletions cut 2 bases from V and 5 bases from J, with 11 bases between. There are 13 residues in the CDR3. The CDR3 region is CASSFPSRDEQYV. In DNA form, the CDR3 reads TGCGCCAGCAGCTTCCCGAGTAGAGACGAGCAGTACGTC.

This clonotype has just a few counts. V and J are TRBV12-3 or TRBV12-4 and TRBJ2-2; the match to TRBD1 covers 12 bases. This CDR3 has 16 residues. V lost 3 bases, J lost 6 bases, and 5 bases stayed unmatched. Here the CDR3 DNA reads TGTGCCAGCAGTTTGGGGGGACAGGGGGCGGCCGGGGAGCTGTTTTTT. It specifies CASSLGGQGAAGELFF.

The rearrangement uses TRBV2 and TRBJ1-5; D perhaps matches TRBD1 (5 bases). The CDR3 is made up of 15 amino acids. V gave up 6 bases and J gave up 6 bases, with 18 bases separating them. Germline lookup yields CDR1 SNHLY and CDR2 FYNNEI. CDR3 nucleotide sequence: TGTGCCAGCAGCCCCTTCCAAACGAGGGGTCAGCCCCAGCATTTT. Protein sequence: CASSPFQTRGQPQHF.

The chain combines TRBV5-4 with TRBJ2-6; D might be TRBD1 or TRBD2, each matching 5 bases. Germline lookup yields CDR1 SGHNT and CDR2 YYREEE (reference sequence). CDR3 length: 17 residues. The ends were cut back, 1 base at V and 0 bases at J, with 11 bases in the middle. CDR3 in amino acids: CASSLRGQGSGANVLTF. The CDR3, as DNA: TGTGCCAGCAGCTTGAGAGGGCAGGGCTCTGGGGCCAACGTCCTGACTTTC.

This clonotype appeared a few times. The DNA for the CDR3 is TGTGCCAGCAGTTCCCCGACAGACTACACAGATACGCAGTATTTT. Translating gives CASSSPTDYTDTQYF. The V gene is TRBV28, the J gene TRBJ2-3; D may match TRBD1 or TRBD2 (5 bases each). Germline CDR1 reads MDHEN; CDR2 reads SYDVKM. The CDR3 covers 15 residues. Trimming removed 4 bases from V and 2 bases from J, with 13 bases in between.

This clonotype was picked up a small number of times. V gene TRBV24-1 combines with J gene TRBJ1-2; D is unclear. Germline-derived CDR1 and CDR2 are KGHDR and SFDVKD. The ends were cut back, 4 bases at V and 9 bases at J, with 17 bases in the middle. The CDR3 has 14 amino acids. The chain's CDR3 is CATSDRTPIGSYTF. CDR3 DNA: TGTGCCACCAGTGACCGTACCCCGATCGGGAGCTACACCTTC.

The rearrangement joins TRBV20-1 to TRBJ2-1; no clear D. The CDR3 runs to 11 residues. Germline CDR1 is DFQATT and CDR2 is SNEGSKA (reference sequence). Trimming took off 6 bases at V and 9 bases at J, with 12 bases between the two ends. The CDR3 DNA is TGCAGTGCGCCGGTTCGGGTTGAGCAGTTCTTC. Translation: CSAPVRVEQFF.

In DNA form, the CDR3 reads TGCGCCAGCAGCATGGACAGAGATGGCTACACCTTC. Protein product: CASSMDRDGYTF. J is TRBJ1-2 and V is TRBV5-1; D perhaps matches TRBD1 (6 bases). The CDR3 covers 12 residues. CDR1 is SGHRS and CDR2 is YFSETQ in the germline V gene. Trimming cost V 4 bases and J 6 bases, with 10 bases left between them.

This chain joins TRBV3-1 and TRBJ1-6; D is unclear. The V and J ends lost 1 base and 14 bases respectively, with 12 bases between them. Looked up from germline, CDR1 is LGHDT and CDR2 is YNNKEL (reference sequence). This CDR3 contains 13 residues. Written as DNA, the CDR3 is TGTGCCAGCAGCCAAGTCGACCCCAGGACCCTCCACTTT. Translating gives CASSQVDPRTLHF.

Only a few counts were recorded for this clonotype. The chain employs TRBV7-2 and TRBJ2-1; D may be TRBD2 (5 bases). Germline CDR1 SGHTA, CDR2 FQGNSA. Trimming stripped 5 bases from V and 7 bases from J, with 21 bases between. This CDR3 has 16 residues. The CDR3 DNA is TGTGCCAGCAGCCACCAACCCCGACTAACGGGGAATGAGCAGTTCTTC. Translated, it gives CASSHQPRLTGNEQFF.

The chain links TRBV7-8 to TRBJ1-3; D is undetermined. This CDR3 has 17 residues. The germline V and J ends were trimmed by 2 bases and 2 bases, with 16 bases remaining between them. Germline V gene sequence: CDR1 SGHVS, CDR2 FQNEAQ. The CDR3 protein is CASSLRSSGETGNTIYF. The CDR3 DNA reads TGTGCCAGCAGCTTAAGGAGCTCTGGGGAAACTGGAAACACCATATATTTT.

The chain combines TRBV21-1 with TRBJ2-7; the table's D gene call, TRBD1, was not cross checked with the DNA. TRBV21-1 is reported as a pseudogene. The CDR3 extends over 12 amino acids. CDR3 sequence reads: CASSKPRREQYV. The CDR3 DNA sequence: TGTGCCAGCAGCAAGCCCCGTCGCGAGCAGTACGTC.

This clonotype came up a few times. The chain carries TRBV12-3 or TRBV12-4 and TRBJ2-1; 7 bases line up with TRBD2. J lost 8 bases, V lost 5 bases, and 3 bases had no gene match. This CDR3 comprises 12 residues. As DNA, the CDR3 is TGTGCCAGCAGTGTTGGGGGGGATGAGCAGTTCTTC. Residues: CASSVGGDEQFF.

A few counts support this clonotype. The chain couples TRBV10-3 to TRBJ2-6; no reliable D call. V was clipped by 2 bases and J by 0 bases, with 8 bases between them. This CDR3 has 16 amino acids. CDR1 ENHRY and CDR2 SYGVKD come from the germline V gene. DNA of the CDR3: TGTGCCATCAGTGAGCCACAGAACTCTGGGGCCAACGTCCTGACTTTC. Amino acid sequence: CAISEPQNSGANVLTF.

This chain joins TRBV6-5 and TRBJ1-2; 7 bases are a match to TRBD1. Germline CDR1 and CDR2: MNHEY and SVGAGI. Trimming took 5 bases from V and 9 from J; bases not matched to a gene: 6. CDR3 length equals 12 residues. Here the CDR3 reads CASSEDRTRYTF. The DNA for the CDR3 is TGTGCCAGCAGTGAGGACAGGACCCGCTACACCTTC.